This entry features one T cell receptor (beta chain) sequence. What it binds is not known. CDR1 is SGHDT, CDR2 YYEEEE, per germline. The CDR3 length is 14 residues. Trimming took 4 bases from V and 6 from J; bases not matched to a gene: 4. The data stem from a study of CD8 T cells in Susac syndrome. For the study at large: Blood was drawn from patients with Susac syndrome. At that point, they were therapy-naive, on corticosteroids, or on intravenous immunoglobulin alone.

After extraction with the RNeasy kit, about 0.45 to 1 ug of the RNA was reverse transcribed using random hexamers. TCRdb redid the calling of the immunoSEQ multiplex PCR reads with MiXCR, one entry per CDR3 protein. The table lists about 130,000 distinct CDR3 sequences, around 94% of them singletons. General observations from the study: The study identified around fifteen and five Susac-specific public clones in total CD8+ and CD8+ TEMRA repertoires.

CD8+ and CD4+ T cells from blood underwent TCR beta sequencing, which was carried out in a high-throughput format. In Susac syndrome patients, recently defined diagnostic criteria for definite or probable disease were met. The sequenced sample was CD8+ T cells from PBMCs. This clonotype originated in a human donor with Susac syndrome. This chain uses TRBV5-6 with TRBJ1-6; 7 bases line up with TRBD1. Written as DNA, the CDR3 is TGTGCCAGCAGCCCGGGACAGATTAATTCACCCCTCCACTTT. Protein sequence: CASSPGQINSPLHF.